This TCR beta chain was recorded in a study of T cell responses to AZD1222 COVID-19 vaccine. The method was immunoSEQ multiplex PCR; TCRdb's version includes in-frame clones alone and lacks a portion of them. The profile covers 100,000 to 150,000 clones, with roughly 92% appearing a single time and 0.9% to 1.4% taken by the ten largest. With regard to this clone: At one end the junction does not follow the germline gene, possibly because of a read error.

CDR3 length equals 13 residues. The chain recombines TRBV12-3 or TRBV12-4 with TRBJ1-1; no clear D. This TCR derives from an adult who received the AZD1222 COVID-19 vaccine. Sequenced here: peripheral blood, sampled 28 days after the second AZD1222 dose. The CDR3 DNA is TGTGCCGGCAGACGCAACCCGAACACTGAAGCTTTCTTT. Translating it yields CAGRRNPNTEAFF.